This entry describes one T cell receptor (beta chain). The sample is drawn from a study of blood T cell repertoires in COVID-19. About the research overall: Sources were T cells, B-cell-depleted T cells, or PBMCs; the material itself was cDNA or gDNA.

V lost 5 bases, J lost 2 bases, and 13 bases lay in between. Germline CDR1 reads MDHEN; CDR2 reads SYDVKM. The CDR3 length is 14 residues. Original processing notes: Quantification of nucleated cells was approximated via reference gene primer amplification. This table comes from immunoSEQ multiplex PCR, and its TCRdb copy is limited to in-frame clones, with some not included. That table gives V, J and clone size, and the DNA gave D and trimming. The table lists roughly 140,000 clones, 75% to 90% of them singletons, with approximately 15% in the top ten. The sample taken for sequencing was peripheral blood. The J gene is TRBJ2-7, the V gene TRBV28, with D possibly TRBD2 on 5 matching bases. This sequence was found in a woman in her thirties or forties with acute or convalescent COVID-19. CDR3 DNA: TGTGCCAGCAGTGGGATTAGCGTTGCCTACGAGCAGTACTTC. It codes for CASSGISVAYEQYF.